This note documents a single T cell receptor beta chain sequence. The data stem from a study of follicular helper T cells after annual influenza vaccination. Assay: immunoSEQ multiplex PCR; the TCRdb copy retains only in-frame clones and omits some. The sample shows a few thousand clones, about four fifths of them seen only once. The CDR3 has 12 amino acids. Trimming pared 9 bases from V and 6 bases from J, leaving 11 bases between. Germline V gene sequence: CDR1 SGHTA, CDR2 FQGNSA. Indicated time point: 2014-2015 season, 7 days after vaccination. Sequencing used CXCR5- memory CD4+ T cells sorted from blood, obtained 7 days after influenza vaccination. The chain joins TRBV7-2 to TRBJ2-2; a weak D match, TRBD1 (5 bases). This sequence originates from an adult who received the influenza vaccine. The CDR3 coding sequence is TGTGCCAGGGCCAGGGCGTCCGGGGAGCTGTTTTTT. Protein: CARARASGELFF.